This T cell receptor (beta chain) was sequenced in a study of T cell responses to AZD1222 COVID-19 vaccine. Notes on the study in general: Spike-specific TCRs gained breadth and depth after people received two AZD1222 doses. It was only a handful of AZD1222 recipients who were seropositive at baseline. In the spike-specific TCR repertoire, nearly half reportedly target unmutated variant regions.

This clone was seen more than once but under ten times. Its antigen is not known. The V and J ends lost 6 bases and 4 bases respectively, with 12 bases between them. The CDR3 contains 13 residues. The germline gives CDR1 MNHEY, CDR2 SMNVEV (reference sequence). Assay used: immunoSEQ multiplex PCR; TCRdb lists only in-frame clones, some missing. The table lists 100,000 to 150,000 clones, about 89% of them singletons, with around 10% in the top ten. The sequencing used peripheral blood, collected on day 0 of MenACWY control vaccination. This TCR was sampled from an adult in good health. The chain joins TRBV27 to TRBJ2-5; D remains unclear. The CDR3 is CASSTNLGETQYF. CDR3 bases: TGTGCCAGCAGCACTAATTTGGGAGAGACCCAGTACTTC.